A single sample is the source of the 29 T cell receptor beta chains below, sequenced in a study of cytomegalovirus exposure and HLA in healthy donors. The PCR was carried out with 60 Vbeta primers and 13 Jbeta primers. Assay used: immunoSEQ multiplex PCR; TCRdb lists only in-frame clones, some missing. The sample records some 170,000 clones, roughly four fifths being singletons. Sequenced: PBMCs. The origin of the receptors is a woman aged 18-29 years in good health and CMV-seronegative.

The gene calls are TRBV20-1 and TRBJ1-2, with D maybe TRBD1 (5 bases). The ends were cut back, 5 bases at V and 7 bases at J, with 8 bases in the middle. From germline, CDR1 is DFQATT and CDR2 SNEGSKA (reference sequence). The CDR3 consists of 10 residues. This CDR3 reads CSAGGSGYTF. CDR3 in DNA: TGCAGTGCTGGGGGGAGTGGCTACACCTTC.

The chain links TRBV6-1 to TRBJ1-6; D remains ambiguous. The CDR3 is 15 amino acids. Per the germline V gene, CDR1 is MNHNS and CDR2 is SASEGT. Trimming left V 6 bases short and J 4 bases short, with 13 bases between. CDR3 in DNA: TGTGCCAGCAGGAATGAACAGACATATAATTCACCCCTCCACTTT. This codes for CASRNEQTYNSPLHF.

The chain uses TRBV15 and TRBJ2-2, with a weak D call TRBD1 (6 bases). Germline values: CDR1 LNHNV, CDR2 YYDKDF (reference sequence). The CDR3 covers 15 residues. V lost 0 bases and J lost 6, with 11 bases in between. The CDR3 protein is CATSRDVRGSGELFF. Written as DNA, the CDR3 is TGTGCCACCAGCAGAGATGTCAGGGGTTCCGGGGAGCTGTTTTTT.

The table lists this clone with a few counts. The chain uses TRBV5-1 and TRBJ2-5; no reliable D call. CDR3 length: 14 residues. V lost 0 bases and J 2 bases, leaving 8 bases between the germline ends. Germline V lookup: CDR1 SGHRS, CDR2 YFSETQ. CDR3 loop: CASSLGQTQETQYF. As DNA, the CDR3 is TGCGCCAGCAGCTTGGGGCAGACACAAGAGACCCAGTACTTC.

The CDR3 sequence is CASSPRTGEAETQYF. As DNA, the CDR3 is TGTGCCAGCTCACCGAGGACAGGGGAGGCAGAGACCCAGTACTTC. The rearrangement links TRBV18 to TRBJ2-5; 9 bases are a match to TRBD1. CDR1 and CDR2 (germline): KGHSH, LQKENI. The trim removed 3 bases at V and 4 bases at J, leaving 6 bases unmatched. The CDR3 runs 15 residues. Full variable domain (remainder filled in from reference TRBV18 and TRBJ2-5): NAGVMQNPRHLVRRRGQEARLRCSPMKGHSHVYWYRQLPEEGLKFMVYLQKENIIDESGMPKERFSAEFPKEGPSILRIQQVVRGDSAAYFCASSPRTGEAETQYFGPGTRLLVL.

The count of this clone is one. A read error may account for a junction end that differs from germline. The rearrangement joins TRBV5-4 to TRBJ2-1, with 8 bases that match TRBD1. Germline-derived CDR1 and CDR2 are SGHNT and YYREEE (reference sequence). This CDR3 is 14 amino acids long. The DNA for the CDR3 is TGCGCCAGCAACCCGGGACAGGAACACAATGAGCAGTTCTTC. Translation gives CASNPGQEHNEQFF.

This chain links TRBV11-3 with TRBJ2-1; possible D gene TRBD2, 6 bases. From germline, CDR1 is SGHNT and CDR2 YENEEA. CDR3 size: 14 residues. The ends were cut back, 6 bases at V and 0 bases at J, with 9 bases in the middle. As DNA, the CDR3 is TGTGCCAGCAGTATCGGGGGCTCCTACAATGAGCAGTTCTTC. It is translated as CASSIGGSYNEQFF.

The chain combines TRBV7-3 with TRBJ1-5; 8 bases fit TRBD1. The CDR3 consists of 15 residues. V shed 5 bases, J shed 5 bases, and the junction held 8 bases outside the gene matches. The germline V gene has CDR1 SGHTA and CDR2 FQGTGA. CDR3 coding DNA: TGTGCCAGCAGCCCCAGGACAGGGTCGGATCAGCCCCAGCATTTT. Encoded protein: CASSPRTGSDQPQHF.

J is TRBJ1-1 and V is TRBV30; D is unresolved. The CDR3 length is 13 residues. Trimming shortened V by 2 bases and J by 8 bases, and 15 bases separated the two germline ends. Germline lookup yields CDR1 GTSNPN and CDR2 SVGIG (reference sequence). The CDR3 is CAWSRGLTGEAFF. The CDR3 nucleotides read TGTGCCTGGAGTCGAGGTTTGACCGGGGAAGCTTTCTTT.

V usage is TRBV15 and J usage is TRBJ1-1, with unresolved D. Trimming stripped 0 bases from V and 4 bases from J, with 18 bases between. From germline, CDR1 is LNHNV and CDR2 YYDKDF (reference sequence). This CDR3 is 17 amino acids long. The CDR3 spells CATSRDQGWEESTEAFF. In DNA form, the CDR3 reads TGTGCCACCAGCAGAGATCAAGGTTGGGAGGAAAGCACTGAAGCTTTCTTT.

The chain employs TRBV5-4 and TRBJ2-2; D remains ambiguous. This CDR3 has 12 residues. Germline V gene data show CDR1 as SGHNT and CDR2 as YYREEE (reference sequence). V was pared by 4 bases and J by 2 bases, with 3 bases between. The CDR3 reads CASSTNTGELFF. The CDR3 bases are TGTGCCAGCAGCACAAACACCGGGGAGCTGTTTTTT.

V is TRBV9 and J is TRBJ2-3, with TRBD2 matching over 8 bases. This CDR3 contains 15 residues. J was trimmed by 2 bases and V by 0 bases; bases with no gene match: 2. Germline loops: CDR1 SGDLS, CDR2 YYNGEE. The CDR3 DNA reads TGTGCCAGCAGCGTAGCAGCGGGGGCCACAGATACGCAGTATTTT. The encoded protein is CASSVAAGATDTQYF.

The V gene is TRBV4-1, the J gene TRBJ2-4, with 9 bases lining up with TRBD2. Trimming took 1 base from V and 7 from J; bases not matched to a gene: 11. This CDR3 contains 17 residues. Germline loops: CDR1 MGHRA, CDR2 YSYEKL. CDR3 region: CASSQVTGGGAANIQYF. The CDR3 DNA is TGCGCCAGCAGCCAAGTCACCGGCGGGGGGGCCGCGAACATTCAGTACTTC.

CDR3 bases: TGTGCCAGCAGCTTATTGGCGGGGGGGCGTGAAGAGACCCAGTACTTC. It specifies CASSLLAGGREETQYF. The gene calls are TRBV13 and TRBJ2-5, with 9 nucleotides matching TRBD2. Germline CDR1 reads PRHDT; CDR2 reads FYEKMQ (reference sequence). This CDR3 has 16 residues. The J segment lost 3 bases and the V segment lost 2 bases, leaving 7 bases of the junction unmatched.

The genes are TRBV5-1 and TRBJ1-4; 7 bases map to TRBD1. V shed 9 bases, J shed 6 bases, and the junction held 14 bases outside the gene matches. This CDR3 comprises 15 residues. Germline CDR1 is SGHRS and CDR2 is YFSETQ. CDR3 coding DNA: TGCGCCACCCGCCGGAGGGGCAGGGGGGATGAAAAACTGTTTTTT. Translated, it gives CATRRRGRGDEKLFF.

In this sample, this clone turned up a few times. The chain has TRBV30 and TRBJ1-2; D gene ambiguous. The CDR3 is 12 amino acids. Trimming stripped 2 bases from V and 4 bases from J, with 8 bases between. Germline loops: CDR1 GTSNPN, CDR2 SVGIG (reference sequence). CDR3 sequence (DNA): TGTGCCTGGAGTCCATCAGTCTATGGCTACACCTTC. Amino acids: CAWSPSVYGYTF.

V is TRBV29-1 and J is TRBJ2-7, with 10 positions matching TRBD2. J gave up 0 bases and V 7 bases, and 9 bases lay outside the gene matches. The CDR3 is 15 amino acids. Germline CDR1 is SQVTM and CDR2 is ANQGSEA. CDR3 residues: CSASSGGTSSYEQYF. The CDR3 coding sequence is TGCAGCGCCTCTAGCGGGGGAACCAGCTCCTACGAGCAGTACTTC.

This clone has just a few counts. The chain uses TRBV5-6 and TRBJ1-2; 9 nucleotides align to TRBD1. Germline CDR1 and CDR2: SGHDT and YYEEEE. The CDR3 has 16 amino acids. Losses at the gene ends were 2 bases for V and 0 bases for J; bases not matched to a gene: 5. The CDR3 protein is CASSFGQGHANYGYTF. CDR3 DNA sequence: TGTGCCAGCAGCTTCGGACAGGGGCATGCTAACTATGGCTACACCTTC.

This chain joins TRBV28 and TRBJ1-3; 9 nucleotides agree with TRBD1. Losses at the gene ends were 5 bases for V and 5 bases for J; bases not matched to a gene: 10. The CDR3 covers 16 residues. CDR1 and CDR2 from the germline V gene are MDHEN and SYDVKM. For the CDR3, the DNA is TGTGCCAGCAGTCGAGTCCGGGGACAGGGCAGAAACACCATATATTTT. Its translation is CASSRVRGQGRNTIYF. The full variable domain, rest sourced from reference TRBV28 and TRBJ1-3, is DVKVTQSSRYLVKRTGEKVFLECVQDMDHENMFWYRQDPGLGLRLIYFSYDVKMKEKGDIPEGYSVSREKKERFSLILESASTNQTSMYLCASSRVRGQGRNTIYFGEGSWLTVV.

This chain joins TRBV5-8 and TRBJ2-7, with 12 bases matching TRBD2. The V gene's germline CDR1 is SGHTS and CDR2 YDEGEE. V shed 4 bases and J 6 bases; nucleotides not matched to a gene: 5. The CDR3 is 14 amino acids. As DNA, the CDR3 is TGTGCCAGCAGCCCGGGACTAGCGGGCCGCGAGCAGTACTTC. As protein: CASSPGLAGREQYF.

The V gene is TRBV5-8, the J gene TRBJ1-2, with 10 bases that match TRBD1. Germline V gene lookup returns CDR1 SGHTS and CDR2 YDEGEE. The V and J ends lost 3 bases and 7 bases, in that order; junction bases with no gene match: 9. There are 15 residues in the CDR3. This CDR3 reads CASSWTGGSLLGYTF. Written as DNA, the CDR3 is TGTGCCAGCAGCTGGACAGGGGGAAGCCTCCTTGGCTACACCTTC.

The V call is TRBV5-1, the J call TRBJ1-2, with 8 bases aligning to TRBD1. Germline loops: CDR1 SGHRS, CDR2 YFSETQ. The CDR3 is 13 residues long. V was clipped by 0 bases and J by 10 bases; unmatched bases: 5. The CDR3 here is CASSLGGTGTYTF. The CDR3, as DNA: TGCGCCAGCAGCTTGGGGGGGACAGGAACCTACACCTTC.

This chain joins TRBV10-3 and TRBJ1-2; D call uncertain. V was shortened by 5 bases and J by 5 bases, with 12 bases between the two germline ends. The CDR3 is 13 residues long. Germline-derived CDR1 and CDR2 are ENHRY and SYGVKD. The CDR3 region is CAISPGSLYGYTF. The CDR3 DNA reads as TGTGCCATCAGTCCGGGGTCCTTATATGGCTACACCTTC.

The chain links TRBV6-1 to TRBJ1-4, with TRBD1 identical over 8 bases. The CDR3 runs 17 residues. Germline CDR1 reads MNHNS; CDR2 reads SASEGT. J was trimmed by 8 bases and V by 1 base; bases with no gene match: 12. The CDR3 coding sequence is TGTGCCAGCAGTGAAGATCTCTGGGGCAGGGGGCGCGAAAAACTGTTTTTT. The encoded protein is CASSEDLWGRGREKLFF.

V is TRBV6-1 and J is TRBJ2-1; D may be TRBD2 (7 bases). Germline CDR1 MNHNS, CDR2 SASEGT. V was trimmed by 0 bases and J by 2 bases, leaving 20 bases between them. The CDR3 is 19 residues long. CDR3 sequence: CASSEAYGGGRGPYNEQFF. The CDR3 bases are TGTGCCAGCAGTGAAGCGTACGGCGGGGGCAGGGGACCCTACAATGAGCAGTTCTTC.

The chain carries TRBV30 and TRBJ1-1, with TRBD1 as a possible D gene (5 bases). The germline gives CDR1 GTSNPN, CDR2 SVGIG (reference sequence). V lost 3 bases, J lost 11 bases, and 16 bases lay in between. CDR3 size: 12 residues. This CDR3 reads CAWSPWGAGAFF. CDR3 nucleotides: TGTGCCTGGAGCCCATGGGGCGCCGGGGCTTTCTTT.

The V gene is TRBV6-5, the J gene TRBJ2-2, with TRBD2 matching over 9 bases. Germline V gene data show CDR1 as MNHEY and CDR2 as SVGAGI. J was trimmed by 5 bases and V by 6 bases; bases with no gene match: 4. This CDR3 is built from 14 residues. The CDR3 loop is CASRVAGETGELFF. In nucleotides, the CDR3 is TGTGCCAGCAGGGTAGCGGGGGAGACCGGGGAGCTGTTTTTT.

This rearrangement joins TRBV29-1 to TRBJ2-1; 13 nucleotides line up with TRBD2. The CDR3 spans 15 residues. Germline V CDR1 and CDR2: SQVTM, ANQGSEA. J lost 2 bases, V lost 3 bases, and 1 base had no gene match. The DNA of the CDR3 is TGCAGCGTTGAGGGACTAGCGGGACCCTACAATGAGCAGTTCTTC. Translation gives CSVEGLAGPYNEQFF.

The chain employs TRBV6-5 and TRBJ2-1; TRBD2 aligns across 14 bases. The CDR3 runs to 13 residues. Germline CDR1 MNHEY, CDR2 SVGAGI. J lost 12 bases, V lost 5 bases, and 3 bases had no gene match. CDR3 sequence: CASSPGLAGVQFF. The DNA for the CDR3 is TGTGCCAGCAGTCCGGGACTAGCGGGGGTGCAGTTCTTC.